This T cell receptor beta chain was recovered during a study of blood T cell repertoires in COVID-19. Background on the study: Some COVID-19 samples were acute and others convalescent; all came from the United States, Italy and Spain. From T cells, B-cell-depleted T cells, or PBMCs came the material, which was cDNA or gDNA.

Germline assignment: CDR1 KGHSH and CDR2 LQKENI. V was clipped by 6 bases and J by 5 bases; unmatched bases: 14. The CDR3 sequence is 17 residues long. Per the original methods: It was from reference gene primer amplification that nucleated cell counts were estimated. Measured with immunoSEQ multiplex PCR; TCRdb has only the in-frame clones, and not every one. The D gene and trimming were derived from the DNA, and the V and J assignments and clone size from that table. The sample lists hundreds of thousands of clones, approximately 90% occurring once. The receptor was isolated from a man aged 45-60 years with acute or convalescent COVID-19. The specimen was peripheral blood. The chain uses TRBV18 and TRBJ2-2; 8 nucleotides align to TRBD1. The CDR3 loop reads CASSPYTGGAKTGELFF. The DNA of the CDR3 is TGTGCCAGCTCGCCTTACACAGGGGGAGCAAAAACCGGGGAGCTGTTTTTT.